The next 26 T cell receptor beta chains were all read from a single sample in a study of cytomegalovirus exposure and HLA in healthy donors. The PCR used 60 Vbeta and 13 Jbeta primers. Method: immunoSEQ multiplex PCR; TCRdb's copy keeps in-frame clones and lacks some. The sample lists 130,000 to 150,000 clones, 75% to 80% occurring once. The sample consisted of PBMCs. The receptors shown here come from a woman aged 18-29 years in good health and CMV-seropositive.

V is TRBV6-1 and J is TRBJ1-1; tentatively, D is TRBD1 (6 bases). The CDR3 spans 14 residues. The germline V gene encodes CDR1 MNHNS and CDR2 SASEGT. Trimming removed 6 bases from V and 2 bases from J, with 13 bases in between. The CDR3 reads CASSLGQTNTEAFF. In DNA, the CDR3 is TGTGCCAGCAGCCTTGGACAGACTAACACTGAAGCTTTCTTT.

The chain employs TRBV10-2 and TRBJ2-1; 12 bases align to TRBD1. The CDR3 length is 15 residues. CDR1 is WSHSY, CDR2 SAAADI, per germline. Trimming removed 3 bases from V and 9 bases from J; junction bases left unmatched: 6. The DNA of the CDR3 is TGCGCCAGCAGTGACCCGGGACAGGGGGCGATTGAGCAGTTCTTC. Residues: CASSDPGQGAIEQFF.

This clone came up a few times. This sequence joins TRBV5-5 and TRBJ2-5; 8 bases match TRBD2. Germline assignment: CDR1 SGHKS and CDR2 YYEKEE (reference sequence). The CDR3 is 14 residues long. Losses at the gene ends were 2 bases for V and 5 bases for J; bases not matched to a gene: 5. CDR3 in amino acids: CASSLSPGGETQYF. CDR3 DNA: TGTGCCAGCAGCTTAAGCCCGGGAGGGGAGACCCAGTACTTC.

In its sample, this clone was seen a few times. J is TRBJ2-5 and V is TRBV5-4; weak D call: TRBD2 (6 bases). CDR1 and CDR2 from the germline V gene are SGHNT and YYREEE (reference sequence). V shed 0 bases and J shed 2 bases, with 14 bases lying between them. The length of the CDR3 is 16 residues. The CDR3 region has the DNA TGTGCCAGCAGCTTGGCCCGCGCGGGGCAGCAAGAGACCCAGTACTTC. This sequence encodes CASSLARAGQQETQYF.

The chain couples TRBV5-4 to TRBJ1-4; D not certain. Trimming took 0 bases from V and 5 from J, leaving 8 bases between them. This CDR3 region has 14 residues. Germline CDR1 SGHNT, CDR2 YYREEE (reference sequence). The DNA for the CDR3 is TGTGCCAGCAGCTTGGGGGGAGGGAATGAAAAACTGTTTTTT. This encodes CASSLGGGNEKLFF.

The V call is TRBV27, the J call TRBJ2-7; D ambiguous. The V end was cut by 2 bases, the J end by 1 base, with 15 bases between. The CDR3 spans 16 residues. The germline V gene encodes CDR1 MNHEY and CDR2 SMNVEV (reference sequence). In nucleotides, the CDR3 is TGTGCCAGCAGTTTACGGTCCCCGACGGGTTCCTACGAGCAGTACTTC. Its translation: CASSLRSPTGSYEQYF.

The chain joins TRBV6-6 to TRBJ1-2; D remains ambiguous. The CDR3 contains 14 residues. Germline CDR1 and CDR2: MNHNY and SVGAGI (reference sequence). Trimming took off 5 bases at V and 1 base at J, with 11 bases between the two ends. CDR3 loop: CASSTPQVNYGYTF. The DNA of the CDR3 is TGTGCCAGCAGTACACCCCAAGTTAACTATGGCTACACCTTC.

This clone has only one observation. V usage is TRBV19 and J usage is TRBJ2-1; D is possibly TRBD2 (7 bases). The CDR3 consists of 16 residues. V shed 1 base and J shed 8 bases, with 18 bases lying between them. From germline, CDR1 is LNHDA and CDR2 SQIVND (reference sequence). The DNA of the CDR3 is TGTGCCAGTAGTATAGCGTGGGGGGGGGCGACCGATGAGCAGTTCTTC. Translating gives CASSIAWGGATDEQFF.

This sequence joins TRBV18 and TRBJ2-1, with D tentatively TRBD2 (6 bases). The CDR3 consists of 15 residues. V lost 8 bases, J lost 8 bases, and 22 bases lay in between. Per the germline V gene, CDR1 is KGHSH and CDR2 is LQKENI. The CDR3 coding sequence is TGTGCCAGCCCCAAGGGAGGCCAACTTGGGGATGAGCAGTTCTTC. Translating it yields CASPKGGQLGDEQFF.

The rearrangement uses TRBV4-1 and TRBJ2-5; D is undetermined. The ends were cut back, 0 bases at V and 4 bases at J, with 15 bases in the middle. Germline V lookup: CDR1 MGHRA, CDR2 YSYEKL. The CDR3 extends over 16 amino acids. The DNA of the CDR3 is TGCGCCAGCAGCCAAGAGGGCGCCACCCCTACAGAGACCCAGTACTTC. Encoded protein: CASSQEGATPTETQYF.

The chain joins TRBV5-1 to TRBJ2-5; D may be TRBD2 (6 bases). This CDR3 is 13 amino acids long. The germline V and J ends were trimmed by 1 base and 4 bases, with 8 bases remaining between them. The germline V gene has CDR1 SGHRS and CDR2 YFSETQ. This chain's CDR3 is CASSLRGGETQYF. In DNA form, the CDR3 reads TGCGCCAGCAGCTTGAGGGGAGGAGAGACCCAGTACTTC.

This chain links TRBV6-6 with TRBJ2-7; 7 bases align to TRBD2. Looked up from germline, CDR1 is MNHNY and CDR2 is SVGAGI (reference sequence). The trim removed 6 bases at V and 8 bases at J, leaving 10 bases unmatched. The CDR3 has 13 amino acids. This chain's CDR3 is CASSREERYKQYF. Here the CDR3 DNA reads TGTGCCAGCAGCCGGGAGGAGAGGTACAAGCAGTACTTC.

The V call is TRBV5-1, the J call TRBJ1-3; D is undetermined. Trimming took 5 bases from V and 0 from J, leaving 9 bases between them. CDR1 and CDR2 (germline): SGHRS, YFSETQ. The CDR3 is 14 amino acids. The chain's CDR3 is CASSPRSSGNTIYF. The CDR3 DNA reads TGCGCCAGCAGTCCGAGGAGCTCTGGAAACACCATATATTTT.

This chain uses TRBV5-1 with TRBJ1-1; weak D call: TRBD1 (6 bases). The length of the CDR3 is 14 residues. Germline V lookup: CDR1 SGHRS, CDR2 YFSETQ. V was shortened by 0 bases and J by 2 bases, with 8 bases between the two germline ends. This CDR3 is CASSLAGGNTEAFF. Here the CDR3 DNA reads TGCGCCAGCAGCTTGGCTGGGGGCAACACTGAAGCTTTCTTT.

The rearrangement joins TRBV6-1 to TRBJ2-2; 12 bases are shared with TRBD1. CDR3 length: 15 amino acids. The V gene's germline CDR1 is MNHNS and CDR2 SASEGT. The V gene end was trimmed by 6 bases and the J gene end by 5 bases; junction bases not matched to a gene: 4. The CDR3 DNA reads as TGTGCCAGCAGGAGGGACAGGGGGCAGACCGGGGAGCTGTTTTTT. Translated: CASRRDRGQTGELFF.

In its sample, this clone was seen once. This chain uses TRBV9 with TRBJ1-1; a possible D gene is TRBD1 (5 bases). V shed 0 bases and J shed 1 base, with 13 bases lying between them. CDR1 and CDR2 from the germline V gene are SGDLS and YYNGEE. This CDR3 is built from 16 residues. CDR3: CASSVAIGHSNTEAFF. CDR3 DNA: TGTGCCAGCAGCGTAGCTATTGGACACTCGAACACTGAAGCTTTCTTT.

This chain uses TRBV28 with TRBJ2-1, with 9 bases matching TRBD2. This CDR3 comprises 15 residues. V lost 2 bases to trimming and J lost 7 bases; unmatched junction nucleotides: 6. In germline, CDR1 is MDHEN, CDR2 SYDVKM. The CDR3 bases are TGTGCCAGCAGTTTAAGGCTAGCGGGGCAAAATGAGCAGTTCTTC. The encoded protein is CASSLRLAGQNEQFF.

This clone was observed once. The V and J genes are TRBV27 and TRBJ1-2; TRBD1 matches 8 bases. With V trimmed by 0 bases and J by 5 bases, 5 bases remained unmatched. This CDR3 contains 15 residues. Germline CDR1 is MNHEY and CDR2 is SMNVEV (reference sequence). CDR3 nucleotide sequence: TGTGCCAGCAGTTTATCGGGCAGGGGGCGATATGGCTACACCTTC. Protein product: CASSLSGRGRYGYTF.

This chain joins TRBV27 and TRBJ1-2; D gene ambiguous. Deletions cut 3 bases from V and 4 bases from J, with 15 bases between. The germline V gene encodes CDR1 MNHEY and CDR2 SMNVEV (reference sequence). The CDR3 totals 15 residues. CDR3 region: CASSLAGSPVYGYTF. The CDR3 bases are TGTGCCAGCAGTTTGGCGGGCAGTCCAGTCTATGGCTACACCTTC.

The V and J genes are TRBV4-1 and TRBJ1-2, with 7 positions matching TRBD1. There are 15 residues in the CDR3. Germline CDR1 is MGHRA and CDR2 is YSYEKL. The V and J ends lost 1 base and 10 bases, in that order; junction bases with no gene match: 12. CDR3 region: CASSQGPDRNLVYTF. The DNA of the CDR3 is TGCGCCAGCAGCCAAGGACCGGACAGGAATCTTGTCTACACCTTC.

In its sample, this clone was seen a few times. The chain joins TRBV2 to TRBJ1-1, with TRBD1 identical over 10 bases. This CDR3 region has 17 residues. In germline, CDR1 is SNHLY, CDR2 FYNNEI. The V gene end was trimmed by 5 bases and the J gene end by 4 bases; junction bases not matched to a gene: 13. The CDR3 reads CASSPSTGGIVGTEAFF. The CDR3, as DNA: TGTGCCAGCAGTCCCTCGACAGGGGGCATTGTGGGCACTGAAGCTTTCTTT.

The chain is built from TRBV5-1 and TRBJ1-2; D is perhaps TRBD1 (6 bases). This CDR3 has 15 residues. The V end lost 4 bases, the J end lost 7 bases, and 20 bases lay between the germline ends. CDR1 is SGHRS and CDR2 is YFSETQ in the germline V gene. CDR3: CASSPTTGSGSGYTF. For the CDR3, the DNA is TGCGCCAGCAGCCCAACGACAGGTTCAGGATCTGGCTACACCTTC.

The rearrangement uses TRBV15 and TRBJ2-1; 11 bases match TRBD2. The CDR3 has 19 amino acids. Germline CDR1 reads LNHNV; CDR2 reads YYDKDF (reference sequence). V gave up 3 bases and J gave up 7 bases; unmatched junction bases: 17. The DNA of the CDR3 is TGTGCCACCAGCAGGGATTCGACTAGCGGGGAGGATCCGGATAATGAGCAGTTCTTC. It translates to CATSRDSTSGEDPDNEQFF.

The V gene is TRBV23-1, the J gene TRBJ2-4; D gene unclear. TRBV23-1 is labeled an ORF, and its function is uncertain. V was clipped by 0 bases and J by 5 bases, with 20 bases between them. This CDR3 has 18 residues. DNA of the CDR3: TGCGCCAGCAGTCAATCTGCGAATGCCCGGGTACACGAAAACATTCAGTACTTC. Its protein is CASSQSANARVHENIQYF.

The gene calls are TRBV7-2 and TRBJ1-1; no reliable D call. CDR1 is SGHTA, CDR2 FQGNSA, per germline. Trimming took 10 bases from V and 1 from J, leaving 13 bases between them. The CDR3 contains 13 residues. The CDR3 DNA is TGTGCCACGCTCCTCTTACAGAACACTGAAGCTTTCTTT. Residues: CATLLLQNTEAFF.

This chain uses TRBV19 with TRBJ1-4, with 9 positions matching TRBD1. The V and J ends lost 4 bases and 6 bases, in that order; junction bases with no gene match: 6. Germline V gives CDR1 LNHDA, CDR2 SQIVND (reference sequence). This CDR3 contains 15 residues. CDR3 sequence (DNA): TGTGCCAGTAGTAGACCGGGACAGGGCCATGAAAAACTGTTTTTT. This gives the protein CASSRPGQGHEKLFF.